The present T cell receptor beta chain was sequenced within a study of blood T cell repertoires in COVID-19. Study-level background: Donors in the United States, Italy and Spain gave samples during acute or convalescent COVID-19. The cDNA or gDNA used as material had been derived from T cells, B-cell-depleted T cells, or PBMCs.

In the study's own analysis: Amplifying reference gene primers gave estimates of nucleated cell counts. Using immunoSEQ multiplex PCR, the repertoire was profiled, and TCRdb retains in-frame clones only, with some absent. That table gives V, J and clone size, and the DNA gave D and trimming. The sample consists of roughly 250,000 clones, 70% to 90% of them appearing once. This clone came up once. The CDR3 consists of 12 residues. Germline CDR1 is LNHDA and CDR2 is SQIVND (reference sequence). V lost 10 bases and J lost 4, with 13 bases in between. The chain links TRBV19 to TRBJ1-2, with D maybe TRBD1 (5 bases). Sample: peripheral blood. The receptor was derived from a woman under 40 with acute or convalescent COVID-19. CDR3 sequence (DNA): TGTGCCATCAGACGACAGACCTATGGCTACACCTTC. It codes for CAIRRQTYGYTF.